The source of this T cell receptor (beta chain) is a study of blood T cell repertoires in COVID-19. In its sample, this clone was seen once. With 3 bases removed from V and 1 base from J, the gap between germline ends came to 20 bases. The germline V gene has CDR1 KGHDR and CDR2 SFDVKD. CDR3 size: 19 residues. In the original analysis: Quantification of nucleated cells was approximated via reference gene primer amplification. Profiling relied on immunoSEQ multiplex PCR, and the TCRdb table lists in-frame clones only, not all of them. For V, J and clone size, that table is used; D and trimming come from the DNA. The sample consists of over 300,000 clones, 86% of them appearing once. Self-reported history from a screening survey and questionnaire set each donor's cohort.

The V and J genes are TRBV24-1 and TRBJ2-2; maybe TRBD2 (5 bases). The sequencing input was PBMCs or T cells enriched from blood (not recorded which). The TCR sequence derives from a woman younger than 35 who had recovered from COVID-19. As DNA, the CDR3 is TGTGCCACCAGTGATCCCCTTGGGTGGGAGACCGGGAACACCGGGGAGCTGTTTTTT. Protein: CATSDPLGWETGNTGELFF.